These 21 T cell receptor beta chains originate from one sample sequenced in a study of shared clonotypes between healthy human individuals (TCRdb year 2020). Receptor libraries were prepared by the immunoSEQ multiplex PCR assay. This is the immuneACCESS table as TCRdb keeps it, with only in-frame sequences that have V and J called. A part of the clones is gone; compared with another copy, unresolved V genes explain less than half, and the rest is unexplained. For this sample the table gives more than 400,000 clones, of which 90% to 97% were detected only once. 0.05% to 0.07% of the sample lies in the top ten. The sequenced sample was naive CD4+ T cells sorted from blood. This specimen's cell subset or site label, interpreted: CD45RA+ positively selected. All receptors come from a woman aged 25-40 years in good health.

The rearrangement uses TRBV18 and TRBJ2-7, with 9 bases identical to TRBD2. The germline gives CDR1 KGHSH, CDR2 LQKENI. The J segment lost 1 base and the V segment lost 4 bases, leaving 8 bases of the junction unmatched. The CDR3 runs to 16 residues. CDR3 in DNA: TGTGCCAGCTCACGAATGGATAGCGGGAGATCCTACGAGCAGTACTTC. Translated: CASSRMDSGRSYEQYF.

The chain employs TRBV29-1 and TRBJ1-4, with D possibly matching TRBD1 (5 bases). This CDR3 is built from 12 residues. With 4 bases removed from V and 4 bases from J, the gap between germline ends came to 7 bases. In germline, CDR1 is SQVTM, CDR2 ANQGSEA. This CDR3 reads CSVVGGNEKLFF. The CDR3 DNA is TGCAGCGTTGTGGGGGGTAATGAAAAACTGTTTTTT.

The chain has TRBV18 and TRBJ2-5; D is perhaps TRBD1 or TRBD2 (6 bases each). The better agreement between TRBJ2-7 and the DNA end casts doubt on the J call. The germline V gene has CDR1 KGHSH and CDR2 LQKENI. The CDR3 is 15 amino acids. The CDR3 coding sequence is TGTGCCAGCTCACCACGTCCGGGGGCTTCCTACGAGCAGTACTTC. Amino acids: CASSPRPGASYEQYF.

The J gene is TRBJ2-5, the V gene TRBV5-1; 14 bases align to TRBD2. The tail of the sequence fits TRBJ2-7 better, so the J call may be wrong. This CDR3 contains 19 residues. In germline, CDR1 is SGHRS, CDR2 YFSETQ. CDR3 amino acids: CASSLAATSGRAGSYEQYF. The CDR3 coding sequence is TGCGCCAGCAGCTTGGCCGCGACTAGCGGGAGGGCCGGGTCCTACGAGCAGTACTTC.

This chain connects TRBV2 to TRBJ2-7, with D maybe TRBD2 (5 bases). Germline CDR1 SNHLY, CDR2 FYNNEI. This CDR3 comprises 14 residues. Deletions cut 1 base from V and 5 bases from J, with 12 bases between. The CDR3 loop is CASSEDGLRNEQYF. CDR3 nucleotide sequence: TGTGCCAGCAGTGAAGATGGACTTCGTAACGAGCAGTACTTC.

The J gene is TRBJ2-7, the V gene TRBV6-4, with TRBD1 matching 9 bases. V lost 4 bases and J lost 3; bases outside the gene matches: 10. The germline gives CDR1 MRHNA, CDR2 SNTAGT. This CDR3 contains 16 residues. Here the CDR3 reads CASSAAPGQGIYEQYF. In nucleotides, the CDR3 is TGTGCCAGCAGTGCCGCCCCGGGACAGGGTATCTACGAGCAGTACTTC.

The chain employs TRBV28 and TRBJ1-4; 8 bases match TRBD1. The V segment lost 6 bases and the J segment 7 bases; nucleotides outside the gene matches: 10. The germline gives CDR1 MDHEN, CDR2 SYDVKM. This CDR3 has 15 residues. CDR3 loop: CASRPLRGRSEKLFF. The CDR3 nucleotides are TGTGCCAGCAGACCCCTCAGGGGGCGTAGTGAAAAACTGTTTTTT. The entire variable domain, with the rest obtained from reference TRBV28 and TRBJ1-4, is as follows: DVKVTQSSRYLVKRTGEKVFLECVQDMDHENMFWYRQDPGLGLRLIYFSYDVKMKEKGDIPEGYSVSREKKERFSLILESASTNQTSMYLCASRPLRGRSEKLFFGSGTQLSVL.

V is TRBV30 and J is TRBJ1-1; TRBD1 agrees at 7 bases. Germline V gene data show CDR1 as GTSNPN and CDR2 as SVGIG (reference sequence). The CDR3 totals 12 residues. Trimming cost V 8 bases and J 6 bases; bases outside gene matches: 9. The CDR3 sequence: CAATGSSAEAFF. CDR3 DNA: TGTGCCGCGACAGGGTCAAGCGCTGAAGCTTTCTTT.

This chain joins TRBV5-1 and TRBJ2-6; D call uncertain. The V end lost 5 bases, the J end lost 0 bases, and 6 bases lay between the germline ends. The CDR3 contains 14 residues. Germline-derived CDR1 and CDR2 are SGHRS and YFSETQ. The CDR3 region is CASRPHSGANVLTF. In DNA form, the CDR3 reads TGCGCCAGCAGGCCGCACTCTGGGGCCAACGTCCTGACTTTC.

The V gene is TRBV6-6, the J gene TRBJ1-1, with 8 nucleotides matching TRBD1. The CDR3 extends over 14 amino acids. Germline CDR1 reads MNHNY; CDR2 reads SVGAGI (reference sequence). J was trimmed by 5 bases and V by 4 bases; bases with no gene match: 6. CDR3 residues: CASSSGQGLTEAFF. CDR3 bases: TGTGCCAGCAGTTCCGGACAGGGACTAACTGAAGCTTTCTTT.

DNA for the CDR3: TGTGCCAGTAGTATAATTTTTGCAGCGAGCAATCAGCCCCAGCATTTT. It is translated as CASSIIFAASNQPQHF. The chain has TRBV19 and TRBJ1-5; D unclear. The CDR3 has 16 amino acids. Trimming stripped 2 bases from V and 1 base from J, with 12 bases between. Germline V gene sequence: CDR1 LNHDA, CDR2 SQIVND (reference sequence). The complete variable domain, with remaining parts taken from reference TRBV19 and TRBJ1-5, reads DGGITQSPKYLFRKEGQNVTLSCEQNLNHDAMYWYRQDPGQGLRLIYYSQIVNDFQKGDIAEGYSVSREKKESFPLTVTSAQKNPTAFYLCASSIIFAASNQPQHFGDGTRLSIL.

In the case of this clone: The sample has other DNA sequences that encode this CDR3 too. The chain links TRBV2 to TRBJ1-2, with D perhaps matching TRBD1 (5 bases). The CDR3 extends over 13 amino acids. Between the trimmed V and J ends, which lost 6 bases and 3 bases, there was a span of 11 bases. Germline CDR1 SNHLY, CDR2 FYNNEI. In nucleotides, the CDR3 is TGTGCCAGCAGCGCCGGGGGGTACTATGGCTACACCTTC. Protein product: CASSAGGYYGYTF.

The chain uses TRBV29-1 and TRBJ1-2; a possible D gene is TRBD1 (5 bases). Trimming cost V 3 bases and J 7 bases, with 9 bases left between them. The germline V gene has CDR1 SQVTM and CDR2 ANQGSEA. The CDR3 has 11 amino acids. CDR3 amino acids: CSVDLQGGYTF. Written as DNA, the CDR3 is TGCAGCGTTGATCTTCAGGGTGGCTACACCTTC. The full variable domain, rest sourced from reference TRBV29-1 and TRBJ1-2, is SAVISQKPSRDICQRGTSLTIQCQVDSQVTMMFWYRQQPGQSLTLIATANQGSEATYESGFVIDKFPISRPNLTFSTLTVSNMSPEDSSIYLCSVDLQGGYTFGSGTRLTVV.

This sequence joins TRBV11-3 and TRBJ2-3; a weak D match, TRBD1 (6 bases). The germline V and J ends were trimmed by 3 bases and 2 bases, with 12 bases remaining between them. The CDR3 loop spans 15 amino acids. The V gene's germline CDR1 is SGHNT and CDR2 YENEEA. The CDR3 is CASSLGGGPTDTQYF. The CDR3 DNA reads TGTGCCAGCAGCTTGGGTGGGGGCCCCACAGATACGCAGTATTTT.

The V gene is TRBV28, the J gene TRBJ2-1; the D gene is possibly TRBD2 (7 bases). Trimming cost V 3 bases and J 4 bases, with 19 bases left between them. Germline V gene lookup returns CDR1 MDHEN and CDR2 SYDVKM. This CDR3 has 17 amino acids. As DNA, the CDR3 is TGTGCCAGCAGTTTCCATGGAGGGGGGGGCGCGTACAATGAGCAGTTCTTC. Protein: CASSFHGGGGAYNEQFF. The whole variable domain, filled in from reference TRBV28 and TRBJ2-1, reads DVKVTQSSRYLVKRTGEKVFLECVQDMDHENMFWYRQDPGLGLRLIYFSYDVKMKEKGDIPEGYSVSREKKERFSLILESASTNQTSMYLCASSFHGGGGAYNEQFFGPGTRLTVL.

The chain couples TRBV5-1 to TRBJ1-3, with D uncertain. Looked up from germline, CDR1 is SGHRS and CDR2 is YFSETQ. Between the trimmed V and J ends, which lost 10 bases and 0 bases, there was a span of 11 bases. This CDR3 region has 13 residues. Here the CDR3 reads CAFLNSSGNTIYF. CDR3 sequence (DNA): TGCGCCTTCTTAAACAGCTCTGGAAACACCATATATTTT.

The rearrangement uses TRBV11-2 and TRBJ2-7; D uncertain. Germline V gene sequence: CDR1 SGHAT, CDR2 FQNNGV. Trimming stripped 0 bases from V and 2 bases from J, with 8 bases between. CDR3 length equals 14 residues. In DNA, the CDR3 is TGTGCCAGCAGCTTAGAGCCGGAAACCTACGAGCAGTACTTC. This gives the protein CASSLEPETYEQYF.

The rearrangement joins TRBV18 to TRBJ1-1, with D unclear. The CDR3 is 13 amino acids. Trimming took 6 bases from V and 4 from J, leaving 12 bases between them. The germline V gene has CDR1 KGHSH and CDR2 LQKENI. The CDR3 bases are TGTGCCAGCTCGTCATCAGAGATCACTGAAGCTTTCTTT. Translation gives CASSSSEITEAFF.

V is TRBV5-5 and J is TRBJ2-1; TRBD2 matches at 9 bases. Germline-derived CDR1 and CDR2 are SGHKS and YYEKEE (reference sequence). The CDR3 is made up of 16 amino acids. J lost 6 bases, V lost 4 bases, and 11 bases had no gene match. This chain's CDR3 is CASSSLLREGLNEQFF. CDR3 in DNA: TGTGCCAGCAGCAGTTTACTGCGGGAGGGCCTCAATGAGCAGTTCTTC.

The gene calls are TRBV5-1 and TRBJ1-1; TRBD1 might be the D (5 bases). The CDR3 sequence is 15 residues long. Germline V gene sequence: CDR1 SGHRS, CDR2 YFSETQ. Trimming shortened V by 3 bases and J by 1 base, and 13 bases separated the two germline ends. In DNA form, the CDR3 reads TGCGCCAGCAGCTGGCCGGGACGGAGGAACACTGAAGCTTTCTTT. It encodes CASSWPGRRNTEAFF.

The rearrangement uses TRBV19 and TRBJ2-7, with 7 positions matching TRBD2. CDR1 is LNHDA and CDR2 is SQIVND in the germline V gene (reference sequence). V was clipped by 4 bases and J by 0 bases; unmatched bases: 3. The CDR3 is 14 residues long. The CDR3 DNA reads TGTGCCAGTAGTACCGGGACTAACTCCTACGAGCAGTACTTC. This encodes CASSTGTNSYEQYF.